Below, 26 T cell receptor beta chains from the same sample are listed, as sequenced in a study of blood T cell repertoires in COVID-19 (dated by TCRdb to about 2020). The method was the immunoSEQ multiplex PCR assay. The source is immuneACCESS, and TCRdb retained only in-frame sequences with V and J called. Part of the clones is not carried over; for the studies checked, unresolved V genes explain less than half of this, and the remainder is unexplained. This sample is represented by about 140,000 clones; around 90% of them were singletons. The ten most abundant clones make up approximately 1.5% of the sample. What was sequenced was peripheral blood. All receptors come from an older woman with acute or convalescent COVID-19.

V usage is TRBV28 and J usage is TRBJ1-2, with 8 bases matching TRBD1. CDR3 size: 14 residues. V was clipped by 7 bases and J by 4 bases; unmatched bases: 8. CDR1 is MDHEN, CDR2 SYDVKM, per germline. CDR3 amino acids: CASTAGGIVYGYTF. In DNA form, the CDR3 reads TGTGCCAGCACGGCAGGGGGCATTGTCTATGGCTACACCTTC.

This clone has more than one count but fewer than ten. The J gene is TRBJ1-5, the V gene TRBV27, with D hard to call. The germline V gene encodes CDR1 MNHEY and CDR2 SMNVEV (reference sequence). V gave up 3 bases and J gave up 2 bases, with 11 bases separating them. The CDR3 totals 15 residues. The CDR3 is CASSLAGPGNQPQHF. The CDR3 DNA sequence: TGTGCCAGCAGTTTGGCAGGCCCTGGCAATCAGCCCCAGCATTTT.

The chain links TRBV7-8 to TRBJ2-2; D not certain. In germline, CDR1 is SGHVS, CDR2 FQNEAQ. CDR3 size: 17 residues. Trimming took off 5 bases at V and 3 bases at J, with 19 bases between the two ends. CDR3 region: CASSPHFQRGYTGELFF. CDR3 coding DNA: TGTGCCAGCAGCCCTCACTTCCAGCGAGGTTACACCGGGGAGCTGTTTTTT.

The V and J genes are TRBV3-1 (or the pseudogene TRBV3-2) and TRBJ2-7, with D possibly being TRBD1 (5 bases). V lost 4 bases to trimming and J lost 0 bases, with 10 bases between them. Germline loops: CDR1 LGHDT, CDR2 YNNKEL (reference sequence). This CDR3 contains 14 residues. The CDR3 DNA reads as TGTGCCAGCAGCCGCTCGGACACCTCCTACGAGCAGTACTTC. Translating it yields CASSRSDTSYEQYF.

J is TRBJ1-1 and V is TRBV9; 7 nucleotides align to TRBD1. With V trimmed by 5 bases and J by 4 bases, 14 bases remained unmatched. Germline values: CDR1 SGDLS, CDR2 YYNGEE. The CDR3 consists of 16 residues. The CDR3 coding sequence is TGTGCCAGCAGTTTCACAGGGGACGTGTCGAGCACTGAAGCTTTCTTT. Translated, it gives CASSFTGDVSSTEAFF.

The chain combines TRBV28 with TRBJ2-7; 9 bases align to TRBD1. After removal of 6 bases from V and 6 bases from J, the junction contained 9 bases not matched to a gene. This CDR3 has 14 residues. CDR1 is MDHEN, CDR2 SYDVKM, per germline. CDR3 protein: CASRTGTGIFEQYF. In DNA form, the CDR3 reads TGTGCCAGCAGAACCGGGACAGGGATTTTCGAGCAGTACTTC.

This clone was seen only a few times. DNA of the CDR3: TGCAGCGTTGAAGGCAGTCAGGGCGAGGACGGTCCATTATTCTATGGCTACACCTTC. Amino acid sequence: CSVEGSQGEDGPLFYGYTF. J is TRBJ1-2 and V is TRBV29-1, with D perhaps matching TRBD1 (5 bases). This CDR3 comprises 19 residues. Germline lookup yields CDR1 SQVTM and CDR2 ANQGSEA. V lost 1 base and J lost 4, with 28 bases in between.

This chain links TRBV5-1 with TRBJ1-6; D possibly corresponds to TRBD1 (6 bases). V was pared by 3 bases and J by 5 bases, with 9 bases between. The CDR3 length is 14 residues. The germline CDR1 and CDR2 sequences are SGHRS and YFSETQ. The CDR3 coding sequence is TGCGCCAGCAGCTCTTACAGGGATAATTCACCCCTCCACTTT. It translates to CASSSYRDNSPLHF.

This clone was found once. The chain carries TRBV11-2 and TRBJ1-2, with a possible D match to TRBD1 (6 bases). The CDR3 is made up of 15 amino acids. Trimming took off 4 bases at V and 4 bases at J, with 16 bases between the two ends. Germline assignment: CDR1 SGHAT and CDR2 FQNNGV. The CDR3 sequence: CASSWAGTPVYGYTF. Here the CDR3 DNA reads TGTGCCAGCAGCTGGGCCGGGACACCGGTCTATGGCTACACCTTC.

The chain has TRBV6-6 and TRBJ2-7; 10 nucleotides line up with TRBD2. The CDR3 is 15 amino acids. Germline V gene data show CDR1 as MNHNY and CDR2 as SVGAGI (reference sequence). V shed 4 bases, J shed 6 bases, and the junction held 9 bases outside the gene matches. In DNA form, the CDR3 reads TGTGCCAGCAGTTCAATTACTAGCGGGGTCCGCGAGCAGTACTTC. Translated, it gives CASSSITSGVREQYF.

This clone was seen just once. The chain recombines TRBV30 with TRBJ2-2; 8 nucleotides agree with TRBD2. Germline CDR1 and CDR2: GTSNPN and SVGIG (reference sequence). The V and J ends lost 4 bases and 3 bases, in that order; junction bases with no gene match: 13. The CDR3 sequence is 17 residues long. The CDR3 reads CAWMFFPGGAYTGELFF. The CDR3, as DNA: TGTGCCTGGATGTTCTTCCCCGGGGGGGCCTACACCGGGGAGCTGTTTTTT. Full variable domain (outside the CDR3, taken from reference TRBV30 and TRBJ2-2): SQTIHQWPATLVQPVGSPLSLECTVEGTSNPNLYWYRQAAGRGLQLLFYSVGIGQISSEVPQNLSASRPQDRQFILSSKKLLLSDSGFYLCAWMFFPGGAYTGELFFGEGSRLTVL.

This clone was detected once. The chain is built from TRBV7-2 and TRBJ2-7; unclear D gene. V lost 4 bases and J lost 1, with 8 bases in between. This CDR3 comprises 13 residues. Germline assignment: CDR1 SGHTA and CDR2 FQGNSA. CDR3 DNA: TGTGCCAGCAGCTCCTACTTGTCCTACGAGCAGTACTTC. It translates to CASSSYLSYEQYF.

The V gene is TRBV7-9, the J gene TRBJ1-3; a weak D match, TRBD1 (6 bases). Trimming removed 11 bases from V and 0 bases from J, with 14 bases in between. Looked up from germline, CDR1 is SEHNR and CDR2 is FQNEAQ (reference sequence). CDR3 length equals 14 residues. The CDR3 loop is CAQEGDLSGNTIYF. In DNA, the CDR3 is TGTGCCCAAGAGGGGGACCTCTCTGGAAACACCATATATTTT.

The chain carries TRBV28 and TRBJ1-2, with TRBD1 matching over 7 bases. CDR1 is MDHEN, CDR2 SYDVKM, per germline. The ends lost 4 bases at V and 3 bases at J; junction bases unmatched: 2. The CDR3 sequence is 13 residues long. The CDR3 DNA is TGTGCCAGCAGTTCGACAGGGTACTATGGCTACACCTTC. Protein: CASSSTGYYGYTF.

J is TRBJ2-1 and V is TRBV5-6; 10 nucleotides align to TRBD2. Germline V gives CDR1 SGHDT, CDR2 YYEEEE. V trimming: 2 bases; J trimming: 6 bases; junction bases outside the gene matches: 5. The CDR3 runs to 15 residues. As DNA, the CDR3 is TGTGCCAGCAGCTTTAGCGGGGGGCTGGGCAATGAGCAGTTCTTC. It specifies CASSFSGGLGNEQFF.

The CDR3 nucleotides are TGTGCCAGCACCGTTTATGCGCGGGGGGGGAGAGAGACCCAGTACTTC. As protein: CASTVYARGGRETQYF. The chain employs TRBV28 and TRBJ2-5; 9 bases agree with TRBD2. Germline CDR1 MDHEN, CDR2 SYDVKM. V shed 7 bases and J 4 bases; nucleotides not matched to a gene: 13. The CDR3 spans 16 residues.

This chain joins TRBV2 and TRBJ2-3; D possibly corresponds to TRBD2 (6 bases). The CDR3 has 14 amino acids. Germline V gene sequence: CDR1 SNHLY, CDR2 FYNNEI. V was shortened by 4 bases and J by 1 base, with 9 bases between the two germline ends. DNA for the CDR3: TGTGCCAGCAGTGTCCAGCGGGGCACAGATACGCAGTATTTT. This encodes CASSVQRGTDTQYF. The full variable domain, rest sourced from reference TRBV2 and TRBJ2-3, is EPEVTQTPSHQVTQMGQEVILRCVPISNHLYFYWYRQILGQKVEFLVSFYNNEISEKSEIFDDQFSVERPDGSNFTLKIRSTKLEDSAMYFCASSVQRGTDTQYFGPGTRLTVL.

The genes are TRBV5-1 and TRBJ2-1; 13 bases are shared with TRBD2. Germline V CDR1 and CDR2: SGHRS, YFSETQ. The CDR3 totals 16 residues. Losses at the gene ends were 0 bases for V and 7 bases for J; bases not matched to a gene: 4. The CDR3 is CASSLDGLAGVNEQFF. CDR3 bases: TGCGCCAGCAGCTTGGATGGACTAGCGGGGGTGAATGAGCAGTTCTTC.

This chain uses TRBV28 with TRBJ2-1; D gene ambiguous. CDR1 and CDR2 (germline): MDHEN, SYDVKM. The CDR3 totals 11 residues. Trimming shortened V by 10 bases and J by 9 bases, and 13 bases separated the two germline ends. CDR3 in DNA: TGTGCCACCGCACTCCTTAGTGAGCAGTTCTTC. Translating gives CATALLSEQFF.

This chain uses TRBV7-2 with TRBJ2-5; D is unclear. Per the germline V gene, CDR1 is SGHTA and CDR2 is FQGNSA. Trimming shortened V by 1 base and J by 3 bases, and 6 bases separated the two germline ends. The CDR3 is made up of 13 amino acids. The CDR3 loop reads CASSLGIEETQYF. The CDR3, as DNA: TGTGCCAGCAGCTTAGGTATCGAAGAGACCCAGTACTTC.

V gene TRBV5-1 combines with J gene TRBJ2-5; the match to TRBD1 covers 7 bases. CDR3 length: 15 amino acids. V was clipped by 0 bases and J by 0 bases; unmatched bases: 2. Germline lookup yields CDR1 SGHRS and CDR2 YFSETQ. CDR3 protein: CASSLGDRDQETQYF. The DNA for the CDR3 is TGCGCCAGCAGCTTGGGGGACAGAGACCAAGAGACCCAGTACTTC.

The rearrangement joins TRBV9 to TRBJ2-7; 7 bases align to TRBD1. V lost 3 bases and J lost 2; bases outside the gene matches: 5. The CDR3 consists of 14 residues. Germline V gene lookup returns CDR1 SGDLS and CDR2 YYNGEE. The CDR3 spells CASSATGFAYEQYF. CDR3 bases: TGTGCCAGCAGCGCGACAGGGTTCGCCTACGAGCAGTACTTC.

The J gene is TRBJ2-7, the V gene TRBV30; D is unresolved. Per germline, CDR1 GTSNPN and CDR2 SVGIG (reference sequence). This CDR3 is 12 amino acids long. Trimming left V 1 base short and J 1 base short, with 5 bases between. For the CDR3, the DNA is TGTGCCTGGAGTGCCCAGTCCTACGAGCAGTACTTC. It encodes CAWSAQSYEQYF.

This chain links TRBV5-5 with TRBJ2-2; D perhaps matches TRBD1 (5 bases). This CDR3 spans 14 amino acids. Germline V lookup: CDR1 SGHKS, CDR2 YYEKEE (reference sequence). Trimming removed 2 bases at V and 6 bases at J, with 11 bases between. The CDR3 DNA is TGTGCCAGCAGCTTTACCCAGGGCGCCGGGGAGCTGTTTTTT. Translation gives CASSFTQGAGELFF. Full variable domain (rest looked up from reference TRBV5-5 and TRBJ2-2): DAGVTQSPTHLIKTRGQQVTLRCSPISGHKSVSWYQQVLGQGPQFIFQYYEKEERGRGNFPDRFSARQFPNYSSELNVNALLLGDSALYLCASSFTQGAGELFFGEGSRLTVL.

To note about this clone: Additional DNA sequences in this sample encode the identical CDR3. V and J are TRBV19 and TRBJ2-7, with TRBD2 as a possible D gene (6 bases). The ends were cut back, 5 bases at V and 2 bases at J, with 13 bases in the middle. The CDR3 runs to 14 residues. CDR1 LNHDA and CDR2 SQIVND come from the germline V gene (reference sequence). The CDR3 sequence is CASSSTGGTYEQYF. CDR3 nucleotides: TGTGCCAGTAGTTCAACCGGGGGAACCTACGAGCAGTACTTC.

Turning to this clone: A junction end diverges from the germline sequence, so it may reflect a read error. J is TRBJ1-2 and V is TRBV9, with D possibly TRBD1 on 6 matching bases. Germline V CDR1 and CDR2: SGDLS, YYNGEE. The length of the CDR3 is 14 residues. CDR3 sequence reads: CASSPGTTNDGYTF. For the CDR3, the DNA is TGTGCCAGCAGCCCAGGGACAACTAACGATGGCTACACCTTC.